Shown below are 15 T cell receptor beta chains from a single sample sequenced in a study of T cell responses to AZD1222 COVID-19 vaccine. Assay: immunoSEQ multiplex PCR; the TCRdb copy retains only in-frame clones and omits some. This sample carries about 150,000 clones, approximately 90% of them seen once, and the ten largest clones take 3.5% to 4.5%. Sequenced here: peripheral blood, sampled 28 days after the second AZD1222 dose. These receptors were taken from an adult who received the AZD1222 COVID-19 vaccine.

Relative to its sample, this clone is medium-sized (0.01 to 0.1%). The V and J genes are TRBV6-5 and TRBJ2-7; D may be TRBD2 (6 bases). This CDR3 comprises 15 residues. Germline lookup yields CDR1 MNHEY and CDR2 SVGAGI. V was trimmed by 4 bases and J by 0 bases, leaving 13 bases between them. Here the CDR3 DNA reads TGTGCCAGCAGTTTCGCCGCCGGGGGCTCCTACGAGCAGTACTTC. This translates into CASSFAAGGSYEQYF.

CDR3 loop: CASSPRFGQETQYF. The DNA of the CDR3 is TGTGCCAGCAGCCCACGATTCGGCCAAGAGACCCAGTACTTC. The rearrangement links TRBV7-6 to TRBJ2-5; D not resolved. The CDR3 length is 14 residues. The ends were cut back, 5 bases at V and 1 base at J, with 11 bases in the middle. Per the germline V gene, CDR1 is SGHVS and CDR2 is FNYEAQ.

This chain uses TRBV28 with TRBJ2-7; possibly TRBD2 for D (5 bases). V was pared by 4 bases and J by 2 bases, with 12 bases between. CDR1 is MDHEN, CDR2 SYDVKM, per germline. CDR3 length: 14 amino acids. The CDR3 protein is CASSSGRRPYEQYF. The CDR3 DNA reads as TGTGCCAGCAGTTCTGGCAGGAGGCCCTACGAGCAGTACTTC.

The chain carries TRBV6-2 or TRBV6-3 and TRBJ2-7; D possibly corresponds to TRBD1 (6 bases). The germline CDR1 and CDR2 sequences are MNHEY and SVGEGT. This CDR3 is built from 13 residues. The V gene lost 2 bases and the J gene lost 7 bases, with 12 bases spanning the gap. The CDR3: CASSYVGGGEQYF. In DNA, the CDR3 is TGTGCCAGCAGTTACGTTGGGGGCGGTGAGCAGTACTTC.

The chain couples TRBV4-3 to TRBJ2-3; 8 nucleotides align to TRBD2. V gave up 5 bases and J gave up 2 bases; unmatched junction bases: 6. The germline V gene has CDR1 LGHNA and CDR2 YSLEER. The CDR3 runs 15 residues. CDR3 coding DNA: TGCGCCAGCAGCACCCGTAGCGGGGCCACAGATACGCAGTATTTT. This gives the protein CASSTRSGATDTQYF.

V gene TRBV19 combines with J gene TRBJ1-5, with D unresolved. Per germline, CDR1 LNHDA and CDR2 SQIVND (reference sequence). Trimming took 7 bases from V and 5 from J, leaving 15 bases between them. CDR3 length: 14 amino acids. The CDR3 DNA is TGTGCCAGTAAAGTGGAACGCCTAGATCAGCCCCAGCATTTT. It translates to CASKVERLDQPQHF. The variable domain in full, completed from reference TRBV19 and TRBJ1-5, reads DGGITQSPKYLFRKEGQNVTLSCEQNLNHDAMYWYRQDPGQGLRLIYYSQIVNDFQKGDIAEGYSVSREKKESFPLTVTSAQKNPTAFYLCASKVERLDQPQHFGDGTRLSIL.

V and J are TRBV14 and TRBJ1-2; D call uncertain. V lost 5 bases to trimming and J lost 8 bases, with 24 bases between them. The V gene's germline CDR1 is SGHDN and CDR2 FVKESK. This CDR3 is built from 16 residues. CDR3 nucleotides: TGTGCCAGCAGCAGCTTCGAAGTGGCGACTACTGGCGGCTACACCTTC. This encodes CASSSFEVATTGGYTF.

The chain recombines TRBV28 with TRBJ1-6, with unresolved D. CDR3 length: 14 amino acids. From germline, CDR1 is MDHEN and CDR2 SYDVKM. Between the trimmed V and J ends, which lost 5 bases and 7 bases, there was a span of 12 bases. CDR3 DNA: TGTGCCAGCAGTGACGGTGTGGACAATTCACCCCTCCACTTT. Protein sequence: CASSDGVDNSPLHF.

The V gene is TRBV5-1, the J gene TRBJ1-1, with TRBD1 identical over 12 bases. V gave up 9 bases and J gave up 3 bases; unmatched junction bases: 18. This CDR3 is built from 18 residues. The germline V gene has CDR1 SGHRS and CDR2 YFSETQ. The CDR3 bases are TGCGCCAAAAGACCGGGACAGGGGGCGAAGTTTAGGGACACTGAAGCTTTCTTT. Protein sequence: CAKRPGQGAKFRDTEAFF.

J is TRBJ1-6 and V is TRBV2; 7 bases line up with TRBD1. CDR3 size: 16 residues. V gave up 8 bases and J gave up 5 bases; unmatched junction bases: 12. The germline CDR1 and CDR2 sequences are SNHLY and FYNNEI. CDR3 in amino acids: CASGTQGVKNNSPLHF. The CDR3 region has the DNA TGTGCCAGCGGGACTCAGGGGGTGAAGAATAATTCACCCCTCCACTTT.

The chain couples TRBV4-1 to TRBJ1-6; D not certain. Germline CDR1 MGHRA, CDR2 YSYEKL. V gave up 4 bases and J gave up 4 bases, with 17 bases separating them. The CDR3 spans 17 residues. The CDR3 loop is CASSPFPGVPYNSPLHF. As DNA, the CDR3 is TGCGCCAGCAGCCCCTTCCCTGGAGTTCCTTATAATTCACCCCTCCACTTT.

This chain joins TRBV19 and TRBJ1-6; TRBD1 might be the D (6 bases). V was clipped by 6 bases and J by 9 bases, with 18 bases between them. The CDR3 extends over 15 amino acids. Germline V gene data show CDR1 as LNHDA and CDR2 as SQIVND (reference sequence). In nucleotides, the CDR3 is TGTGCCAGTAGCCCGCAACAGGGAGGGCGTTCACCCCTCCACTTT. Translated: CASSPQQGGRSPLHF.

This chain connects TRBV4-1 to TRBJ1-2; TRBD1 might be the D (5 bases). V dropped 2 bases and J dropped 2 bases, with 12 bases sitting between them. Germline loops: CDR1 MGHRA, CDR2 YSYEKL. The CDR3 totals 15 residues. The CDR3, as DNA: TGCGCCAGCAGCCAAAGATTCGGGACGAACTATGGCTACACCTTC. Its translation is CASSQRFGTNYGYTF.

The chain carries TRBV6-5 and TRBJ1-2; D gene ambiguous. Trimming shortened V by 0 bases and J by 8 bases, and 10 bases separated the two germline ends. From germline, CDR1 is MNHEY and CDR2 SVGAGI. The CDR3 is made up of 13 amino acids. CDR3 sequence (DNA): TGTGCCAGCAGTTACTCTGACAACGGAGGCTACACCTTC. The encoded protein is CASSYSDNGGYTF.

The chain carries TRBV7-9 and TRBJ2-5; D unclear. Deletions cut 5 bases from V and 4 bases from J, with 14 bases between. There are 14 residues in the CDR3. CDR1 and CDR2 (germline): SEHNR, FQNEAQ (reference sequence). CDR3 protein: CASSPLLGSETQYF. The CDR3 DNA is TGTGCCAGCAGCCCCCTTCTGGGATCAGAGACCCAGTACTTC.